The source of this T cell receptor (beta chain) is a study of cytomegalovirus exposure and HLA in healthy donors (dated by TCRdb to about 2017). Concerning the study at large: In an earlier analysis of about 560 of the donors, under 300 Gb of sequence data and 95 million to 130 million unique TCR beta sequences from roughly 200 million T cells were reported. The study combined high-throughput TCR immunosequencing, statistical association of individual TCRs with disease status, and machine learning to predict cytomegalovirus infection status. Typing coverage differed by locus: A, B, C, DRB1 and DQB1 were typed in roughly 620-630 donors, DQA1 in about 550, DPA1 in around 580, and DPB1 in approximately 450. A later genetic analysis used genome-wide SNP genotypes for about 55% of the 666 donors, treating that subset as a discovery cohort. Four or five DR-DQ haplotypes were handled as single units for association and clustering, since linkage in the cohort was strong. An earlier analysis of roughly 600 of the donors used high-throughput TCR beta sequencing to judge whether each TCR beta V gene segment behaved as functional or pseudogenic. Rather than drawing on any new phenotypic data, the later analysis identified candidate immune exposures from TCR beta sequences and the way those sequences occurred across donors. Of the 350 to 450 genotyped donors, approximately 83% fell in the genetic ancestry cluster associated with self-reported Caucasian donors. Alongside the repertoire data, information on donor age, sex, ethnicity and CMV serostatus was compiled. HLA typing covered class I and class II loci at four-digit resolution. The study aimed to test whether signatures of past pathogen exposure could be identified by cataloging public T cell receptors. To study patterns of TCR occurrence, a later analysis re-analyzed previously published TCR beta repertoires from more than 550 donors and added high-resolution HLA genotyping. On average, 235,054 unique TCR beta nucleotide sequences were sequenced per donor among some 430 genotyped donors of the cohort, with roughly 18% of those sequences being non-productive. Using immunosequencing, the study profiled T cell repertoires from fewer than 700 subjects and related those repertoires to cytomegalovirus serostatus. All discovery cohort repertoires had been generated using a single sequencing platform. An early release covering about 600 HLA-typed donors comprised 250 to 350 gigabases of sequencing data and around 80 million unique TCR sequences. In addition to the first cohort of hundreds of subjects, a separate validation cohort of 120 different subjects was used.

In total, 666 healthy bone marrow donors made up the cohort. At the time of sampling, all cohort members were nominally healthy, though unrecorded immune exposures were likely present. The donor tested CMV seronegative and was one of the 352 seronegative cohort members. Each donor provided a peripheral blood sample, and peripheral blood mononuclear cells were used for TCR beta sequencing. The Qiagen DNeasy Blood Extraction Kit was used to extract genomic DNA from the blood cell samples. For CDR1 and CDR2, the germline V gene lists MGHRA and YSYEKL. Its CDR3 holds 16 amino acids, cysteine through phenylalanine. Only the CDR3 region is kept as DNA, spanning 48 bases read in frame from base 1. Germline trimming amounts to 6 bases on V and 4 bases on J, with 14 as the count of junction bases outside the gene matches. General findings and caveats noted by the study authors: HLA typing was unavailable for some donors at each locus, so association tests used only the typed subset. The authors suggested that the approach could potentially be extended to other disease states and immunological phenotypes. Because the 87-base-pair reads could not distinguish some IMGT-functional V segments, including TRBV6-2 and TRBV6-3, those segments were excluded. Assigning TCR associations to individual alleles was difficult when HLA alleles, especially DR and DQ, strongly co-occurred. The study gave a list of 150 to 200 TCR beta chains associated with cytomegalovirus. Most CMV-associated TCR beta chains appeared to be HLA-restricted in a later analysis, and the HLA associations seemed to be driven largely by CMV exposure. The presence/absence analyses assumed that sequencing depth was roughly uniform across donors, and that assumption may not be true. A later analysis associated about 18,000 TCR beta sequences with specific HLA alleles at a false discovery rate of 0.05. According to a later analysis, parvovirus B19, influenza, CMV and Epstein-Barr virus appeared linked to several top co-occurrence clusters. A further reported finding was that TCR beta sequences accurately predicted the HLA-A and HLA-B alleles for most subjects in the first cohort. In both the original and validation cohorts, the classifier was reported to diagnose cytomegalovirus status with high specificity and sensitivity. According to a later genetic analysis, donors in an Asian-associated ancestry cluster had fewer N-insertions in productive TCRs than the approximately 610-donor mean. An association between a missense DCLRE1C variant and V-gene and J-gene trimming of TCR beta chains was found in a later genetic analysis and replicated in an independent cohort. A few of the identified cytomegalovirus-associated TCR beta chains were confirmed in vitro to be specific for cytomegalovirus antigens. An earlier analysis of approximately 600 of the donors showed that most TCR beta V segments appeared in productive rearrangements either about 87% or about 30% of the time, which broadly matched IMGT annotations. A group of highly shared sequence variants was considered likely to be a technical artifact of the sequencing pipeline. Correlated functional status among segregating V segments might reflect linkage disequilibrium, but an unknown experimental factor could not be ruled out. In a later analysis, HLA-associated TCR beta chains were found to be more clonally expanded and to have lower generation probabilities than equally common non-associated chains. According to a later analysis, TCR association rates differed among HLA loci, with DRB1 alleles showing the most associated TCRs and HLA-C alleles showing the fewest. CMV serostatus was the only immune exposure information available for the cohort. The cohort was sequenced for TCR beta chains only, and without alpha or paired-chain data the features that could be detected were limited. While some public TCRs were present in many individuals, most TCR sequences turned up only very rarely across donors. Because counts were too low, roughly 18 rarely observed V segments, including chromosome 9 orphons, were left out of the earlier analysis of approximately 580 of the donors.

The library was made by the immunoSEQ multiplex PCR assay. The multiplex PCR relied on a mix of 60 forward primers for TCR Vbeta segments and 13 reverse primers for TCR Jbeta segments. Amplification of the CDR3 region of rearranged TCR beta genes was performed with a multiplex PCR assay on genomic DNA. The Illumina HiSeq System was used to sequence the amplified TCR beta libraries as 87-base-pair reads. Per the original workflow: In a later analysis, approximately 74 million unique TCR beta chains were counted across the approximately 670 repertoires, and some 10 million of these chains were shared by at least two donors. Raw reads were error-corrected and collapsed into unique sequences with a nearest-neighbor algorithm that merged closely related sequences to remove PCR and sequencing errors. Alignment of CDR3 sequences to IMGT reference sequences was used to assign V, D and J gene segments. For a sequence to be retained, a match of at least six nucleotides to both a V gene segment and a J gene segment was required. A rearrangement was called productive if the CDR3 had no stop codons and remained in frame with V and J, and every other rearrangement was called non-productive. CDR3 was defined by IMGT convention, running from the second conserved V-encoded cysteine to the conserved J-encoded phenylalanine. Sequences without an unambiguous match to a single V gene segment were excluded from the earlier analysis of over 500 of the donors. In an earlier analysis of some 590 of the donors, a V segment was called functional when productive rearrangements were above 56.7%, and segregating when the standard deviation between donors exceeded 5%. A statistical classification framework was built for diagnosing cytomegalovirus status from the catalog of TCR beta chain sequences. In a later analysis, V and J genes were assigned by comparing TCR nucleotide sequences against IMGT/GENE-DB human TR gene sequences. In a later analysis, CDR3 sequences and most-parsimonious VDJ recombination scenarios were assigned using the TCRdist pipeline. In a later analysis, each TCR beta chain was defined by its CDR3 amino acid sequence together with its V-gene family, and reads without a unique V-gene family were excluded. As a way to deal with suspected cross-contamination and a sequencing artifact, a later analysis dropped roughly 600 nucleotide sequences that were highly shared and had low generation probability. In a later analysis, a clonal expansion index for each public chain was calculated from normalized within-repertoire ranks of inferred template counts. In a later analysis, generation probabilities were computed with a VDJ recombination model fitted to out-of-frame rearrangements, and the resulting probabilities were checked against IGoR. In a later analysis, hypergeometric tests were used to score TCR-TCR, TCR-HLA and TCR-CMV co-occurrence, with a repertoire-size bias correction applied to TCR pairs. To estimate false discovery rates, a later analysis permuted the HLA or CMV assignments 20 times. In a later analysis, co-occurring TCRs were grouped with DBSCAN, and TCRdist sequence similarity was added when clustering was performed within HLA-allele-positive subsets. Repertoires with fewer than 30,000 or more than 120,000 public chains, plus five repertoires with anomalous nucleotide sharing, were excluded from co-occurrence clustering. TCRdb stores this immuneACCESS table with in-frame sequences only. Part of the clones is absent; in the studies checked, under half of the shortfall reflects unresolved V genes, and no reason is known for the rest. D and trimming were read from the DNA, whereas the V and J calls and clone size are those reported in that table. This sample gives 170,000 or so clones in total; 80% to 85% of them show up just once. The biggest ten clones account for roughly 0.38% of the sample.

Concerning this clone: The antigen this receptor binds is unknown. It has no much larger one-base neighbor in the sample; base qualities were not kept.

The receptor's source is a boy aged 2 to 9 in good health and CMV-seronegative. The chain couples TRBV4-1 to TRBJ1-1; TRBD1 fits 7 bases in the junction. The sample was PBMCs. The nucleotides are TGCGCCAGCAGGGCCAGACAGGGTTTGGGGAGCACTGAAGCTTTCTTT. It encodes CASRARQGLGSTEAFF.